This T cell receptor beta chain was observed in a study of T cells in Graves' hyperthyroidism and ophthalmopathy (dated by TCRdb to between 2019 and 2020). Regarding the research as a whole: A discovery cohort of fewer than 110 patients, about 40 with Graves' ophthalmopathy and roughly 59 with stable Graves' hyperthyroidism, was used to find distinguishing TCR V-J signatures. After blood sampling, hyperthyroidism patients were treated with methimazole at a starting dose of 30 mg daily, and ophthalmopathy patients were treated with high-dose intravenous methylprednisolone. TCR Vbeta CDR3 sequencing of around 130 peripheral blood samples (approximately 44 ophthalmopathy, about 80 hyperthyroidism and some 17 progressor patients) is reported in the paper. Prospective prediction of ophthalmopathy was tested in an independent validation cohort of 18 to 20 hyperthyroidism patients and 17 patients who later progressed to ophthalmopathy. The study also compared thyroid tissue and blood T-cell repertoires from five or six Graves' hyperthyroidism patients. The 95 to 100 discovery patients were divided at random into training and test sets in a 7:3 ratio.

This clonotype was detected ten times or more. There is no known antigen for this receptor. No clone much larger than this one lies a single base away; base qualities are absent. V sheds 6 bases and J sheds 6 bases, leaving 17 bases between their ends. From the germline V gene, CDR1 is SQVTM and CDR2 is ANQGSEA. The CDR3 sequence holds 13 residues, the cysteine and phenylalanine included. Only the CDR3 part of the read is kept: 39 bases, read in frame from the first base. Patients with uncontrolled infections, other autoimmune diseases, pregnancy or lactation were excluded. Diagnoses relied on clinical symptoms, serum thyroxine and TRAb, thyroid ultrasound and orbital computed tomography. Trizol reagent was used to extract total RNA, and RNA quality was then checked on an Agilent 2100 Bioanalyzer. The TCR beta CDR3 regions were amplified from RNA transcripts. The first round of RT-PCR for the TCR CDR3 was performed with the HTBI primer set and the Qiagen OneStep RT-PCR kit. Libraries were constructed in a second round of multiplex PCR, after which size selection and purification were carried out. Paired-end sequencing of the libraries was performed with 100 bp reads on an Illumina HiSeq2000. On the authors' methods: SOAPnuke was used to process the raw data, with reads discarded if the reads contained adapters or uncalled bases, had a mean Phred below 15, or lacked an exact constant-primer or identifier match. High-quality paired reads were merged using COPE v1.2.5, and each unique nucleotide sequence was defined as a clonotype. MiTCR v1.1 was used to align clonotypes to the IMGT TRBV, TRBD and TRBJ reference segments. Only V-J combinations with frequency above 0.0001, covering 99% to 99.2% of repertoires, were analysed. A TCS score was defined as the ratio of F50 (clonal expansion) to E x V (chaos), with BLOSUM62-based TCRdist applied between CDR3 peptides within each V-J. Welch's t-statistics and random forest reduced approximately 520 V-J features to roughly 13, which were used in a naive Bayes classifier (R e1071). The similarity between thyroid and blood repertoires was quantified using the Morisita-Horn index. TCRdb cleaned the public reads at Q25 with fastp, built clones with MiXCR and kept in-frame beta chains. Rows are combined by CDR3 protein, so each entry shows the most common genes and DNA. These V and J calls rely on TCRdb rather than the paper's analysis. In this sample the table shows about 570,000 distinct CDR3 sequences, about half of which occur a single time. The ten top clones hold over 15% of the sample.

Study-wide findings and limitations: A 13 V-J signature model separated ophthalmopathy from stable hyperthyroidism, with 87.88% sensitivity and about 81% specificity in cross-validation and 80%/75% in testing. Sample size was not statistically predetermined, and investigators were not blinded to group allocation. During validation, the model predicted progression to ophthalmopathy a median of about 6.3 months ahead of onset, with roughly 65% sensitivity and about 75% specificity. Blood samples also contained most of the expanded thyroid clonotypes (frequency above 0.001), which suggests that blood repertoires may reflect thyroid immune responses.

In this chain, TRBV29-1 is recombined with TRBJ1-1; no confident D gene assignment can be made. The sequencing sample was made of peripheral blood or thyroid tissue (not recorded which). This clonotype originated in an adult woman with Graves' disease, either hyperthyroidism or ophthalmopathy (not recorded which). The DNA reads as follows: TGCAGCGTCCTCTCGGGTAGGGAAGCTGAAGCTTTCTTT. It codes for CSVLSGREAEAFF. Reference TRBV29-1 and TRBJ1-1 proteins supply the regions before and after the CDR3; the full variable domain is: SAVISQKPSRDICQRGTSLTIQCQVDSQVTMMFWYRQQPGQSLTLIATANQGSEATYESGFVIDKFPISRPNLTFSTLTVSNMSPEDSSIYLCSVLSGREAEAFFGQGTRLTVV.